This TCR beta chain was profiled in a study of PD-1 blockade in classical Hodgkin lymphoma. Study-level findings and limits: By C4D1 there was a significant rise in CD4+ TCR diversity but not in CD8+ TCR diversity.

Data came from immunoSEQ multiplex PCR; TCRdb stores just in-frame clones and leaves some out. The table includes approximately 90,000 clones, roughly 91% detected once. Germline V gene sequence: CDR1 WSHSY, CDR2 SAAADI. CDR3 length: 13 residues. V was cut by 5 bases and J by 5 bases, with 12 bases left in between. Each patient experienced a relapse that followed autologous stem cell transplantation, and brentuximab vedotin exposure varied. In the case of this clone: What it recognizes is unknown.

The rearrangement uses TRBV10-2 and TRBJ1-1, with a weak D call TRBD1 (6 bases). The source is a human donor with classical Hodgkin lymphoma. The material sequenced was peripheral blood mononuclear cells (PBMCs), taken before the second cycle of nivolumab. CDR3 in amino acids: CASSPTGKTEAFF. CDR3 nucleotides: TGCGCCAGCAGTCCGACAGGTAAAACTGAAGCTTTCTTT.